This T cell receptor (beta chain) was recorded in a study of T cell responses to AZD1222 COVID-19 vaccine. Data came from immunoSEQ multiplex PCR; TCRdb stores just in-frame clones and leaves some out. Here the sample spans about 170,000 clones, roughly 89% being singletons. Germline V lookup: CDR1 MDHEN, CDR2 SYDVKM. The CDR3 has 12 amino acids. The V and J ends lost 4 bases and 1 base respectively, with 4 bases between them. The receptor's source is an adult who received the AZD1222 COVID-19 vaccine. The sample here was peripheral blood, taken 28 days after the second AZD1222 dose. J is TRBJ1-1 and V is TRBV28; D not certain. The CDR3 loop is CASSWRNTEAFF. The CDR3 DNA is TGTGCCAGCAGTTGGCGGAACACTGAAGCTTTCTTT.